These 5 T cell receptor beta chains came from one sample sequenced in a study of OX40 agonist ivuxolimab in advanced cancers. The assay was immunoSEQ multiplex PCR, and TCRdb's table has in-frame clones only and misses some. The sample includes around 84,000 clones, roughly 80% seen only once; the top ten take roughly 6.6%. Sequencing used CD4+ or CD8+ T cells sorted from blood, obtained in a trial of the OX40 agonist ivuxolimab. The origin of the receptors is an adult with an advanced solid tumor such as melanoma, head and neck, liver or kidney cancer.

V and J are TRBV6-1 and TRBJ2-5, with 12 bases lining up with TRBD2. In germline, CDR1 is MNHNS, CDR2 SASEGT. There are 15 residues in the CDR3. The J segment lost 2 bases and the V segment lost 8 bases, leaving 6 bases of the junction unmatched. The DNA of the CDR3 is TGTGCCAGCTCCGGGACTAGCGGGTTGCAAGAGACCCAGTACTTC. It translates to CASSGTSGLQETQYF.

There are a few counts of this clone. The V gene is TRBV21-1, the J gene TRBJ1-5; the table's TRBD1 call for D was not verified on the DNA. TRBV21-1 is tagged as a pseudogene. This CDR3 spans 15 amino acids. The CDR3 reads CASSKKLSGNQPQHF. The CDR3 DNA reads TGTGCCAGCAGCAAGAAGCTTTCAGGGAATCAGCCCCAGCATTTT.

This chain joins TRBV6-4 and TRBJ2-7; tentative D call: TRBD1 (5 bases). Germline lookup yields CDR1 MRHNA and CDR2 SNTAGT. V shed 3 bases and J shed 3 bases, with 9 bases lying between them. The CDR3 is made up of 13 amino acids. The CDR3 DNA sequence: TGTGCCAGCAGTGAACAAAGGGGCTACGAGCAGTACTTC. Amino acids: CASSEQRGYEQYF.

The V and J genes are TRBV20-1 and TRBJ1-2, with D hard to call. The CDR3 is 10 amino acids. V was pared by 2 bases and J by 3 bases, with 1 base between. Looked up from germline, CDR1 is DFQATT and CDR2 is SNEGSKA (reference sequence). The CDR3 nucleotides are TGCAGTGCTAGACACTATGGCTACACCTTC. Translated, it gives CSARHYGYTF.

This rearrangement joins TRBV2 to TRBJ1-3, with D perhaps matching TRBD1 (6 bases). This CDR3 spans 16 amino acids. V was trimmed by 5 bases and J by 0 bases, leaving 14 bases between them. Germline V lookup: CDR1 SNHLY, CDR2 FYNNEI. CDR3 residues: CASSFRDINSGNTIYF. CDR3 bases: TGTGCCAGCAGTTTCCGGGACATTAACTCTGGAAACACCATATATTTT.